Listed below are T cell receptor beta chains from one sample, sequenced in a study of blood T cells in healthy people across ages. Using its own MiXCR run on the 5' RACE reads, TCRdb lists one record per CDR3 protein. In the table there are 650,000 to 800,000 distinct CDR3 sequences, over 40% of which are singletons. The sample was blood. These receptors were taken from a woman of 80 years or more in good health. The CDR3 runs from the conserved cysteine through the conserved F or W. A D gene is named only where the DNA matches it firmly. The size field is filled for only some rows; it gives once, few, many or a size class.

D gene	J gene	V gene	clone size	CDR3 DNA	CDR3 protein
TRBD2	TRBJ2-1	TRBV4-1	medium-sized	TGCGCCAGCAGCCATAGCGGGGGGGACTACAATGAGCAGTTCTTC	CASSHSGGDYNEQFF
-	TRBJ1-3	TRBV24-1	once	TGTGCCAGTGATGGCCGGGCCTCTGGAAACACCATATATTTT	CASDGRASGNTIYF
TRBD2	TRBJ2-5	TRBV6-5	-	TGTGCCAGCAGGATGACTAGCGGGAGTGAGACCCAGTACTTC	CASRMTSGSETQYF
TRBD2	TRBJ2-3	TRBV2	-	TGTGCCAGCAGTGAACTGGGAGGGGTCACAGATACGCAGTATTTT	CASSELGGVTDTQYF
-	TRBJ1-2	TRBV5-6	-	TGTGCCAGCAGCTGCCAAGGGGAGACTAACTATGGCTACACCTTC	CASSCQGETNYGYTF
-	TRBJ2-7	TRBV14	-	TGTGCCAGCAACCAAGCAGGAGTCGAGCAGTACTTC	CASNQAGVEQYF
-	TRBJ2-3	TRBV6-5	many	TGTGCCAGCAGCCCACGGAGGGGTCCTTCTGGCACAGATACGCAGTATTTT	CASSPRRGPSGTDTQYF
-	TRBJ1-5	TRBV10-3	-	TGTGCCATCAGTGACGGTAGCAATCAGCCCCAGCATTTT	CAISDGSNQPQHF
-	TRBJ1-2	TRBV30	many	TGTGCCTTTTCCATAGGCGCCCCGGGCTACACCTTC	CAFSIGAPGYTF
TRBD1	TRBJ2-3	TRBV6-5	-	TGTGCCAGCAGGACCGGACAGGGAACAGATACGCAGTATTTT	CASRTGQGTDTQYF
-	TRBJ1-2	TRBV29-1	many	TGCAGCGTTGAAGCTTCGGGACTGATGTATGGCTACACCTTC	CSVEASGLMYGYTF
TRBD2	TRBJ2-7	TRBV20-1	-	TGCAGTGCTAAGCGGGACGGAAGCTCCTACGAGCAGTACTTC	CSAKRDGSSYEQYF
-	TRBJ2-1	TRBV2	many	TGTGCCAGCAAGAGGGGGGATGAGCAGTTCTTC	CASKRGDEQFF
TRBD1	TRBJ2-7	TRBV5-6	-	TGTGCCAGCAGCGCGAAAACTGGACAGGGACTCTACGAGCAGTACTTC	CASSAKTGQGLYEQYF
-	TRBJ2-3	TRBV5-1	many	TGCGCCAGCAGCTTTGGATCGGGGGTGGTGGAAGCGCAGTATTTT	CASSFGSGVVEAQYF
-	TRBJ1-2	TRBV6-6	many	TGTGCCAGCAGTTACGCGGACCCGACAGCCTATGGCTACACCTTC	CASSYADPTAYGYTF
-	TRBJ1-1	TRBV29-1	-	TGCAGCGTTGCCCCAGGGGCTATGAACACTGAAGCTTTCTTT	CSVAPGAMNTEAFF
-	TRBJ2-7	TRBV7-9	-	TGTGCCAGCAGCCGGACTTACAATGAGCAGTACTTC	CASSRTYNEQYF
-	TRBJ1-6	TRBV2	-	TGTGCCAGCAGTGAAGGACAGGCGACCTGCCCCCTCCACTTT	CASSEGQATCPLHF